The 29 T cell receptor beta chains listed next were all sequenced from one sample in a study of OX40 agonist ivuxolimab in advanced cancers. Library preparation employed the immunoSEQ multiplex PCR assay. Not all clones reach the TCRdb copy of this immuneACCESS table, which keeps in-frame sequences only. Checked studies attribute under half of the gap to unresolved V genes and leave the rest unexplained. Here the sample has some 50,000 clones; 80% to 90% occur a single time. Nearly 0.7% of the sample is held by the ten biggest clonotypes. This specimen was CD4+ or CD8+ T cells sorted from blood, taken in a trial of the OX40 agonist ivuxolimab. All receptors come from an adult with an advanced solid tumor such as melanoma, head and neck, liver or kidney cancer.

The chain combines TRBV6-4 with TRBJ1-3, with D possibly TRBD1 on 5 matching bases. This CDR3 contains 13 residues. Between the trimmed V and J ends, which lost 3 bases and 2 bases, there was a span of 5 bases. From germline, CDR1 is MRHNA and CDR2 SNTAGT. CDR3 DNA sequence: TGTGCCAGCAGTGAGGGACCTGGAAACACCATATATTTT. Amino acids: CASSEGPGNTIYF.

The V gene is TRBV2, the J gene TRBJ2-5; D perhaps matches TRBD2 (5 bases). In germline, CDR1 is SNHLY, CDR2 FYNNEI. Trimming cost V 10 bases and J 3 bases, with 12 bases left between them. This CDR3 is 12 amino acids long. The CDR3 region is CATGLAKETQYF. DNA for the CDR3: TGTGCCACCGGACTTGCAAAAGAGACCCAGTACTTC.

V usage is TRBV28 and J usage is TRBJ2-3; 9 bases match TRBD1. This CDR3 spans 14 amino acids. V lost 8 bases to trimming and J lost 3 bases; unmatched junction nucleotides: 6. Germline assignment: CDR1 MDHEN and CDR2 SYDVKM. CDR3 nucleotides: TGTGCCAGCGGTGGGACAGGGTATACAGATACGCAGTATTTT. Translated, it gives CASGGTGYTDTQYF.

V gene TRBV5-4 combines with J gene TRBJ2-3; either TRBD1 or TRBD2 may fit D (6 bases each). Germline CDR1 and CDR2: SGHNT and YYREEE (reference sequence). The CDR3 extends over 17 amino acids. Trimming cost V 0 bases and J 0 bases, with 14 bases left between them. CDR3 coding DNA: TGTGCCAGCAGCTTGGCCAGGGGCGGGACTAGCACAGATACGCAGTATTTT. Amino acids: CASSLARGGTSTDTQYF.

This clone was counted only a few times. The chain couples TRBV7-2 to TRBJ2-1; D possibly corresponds to TRBD1 (6 bases). Looked up from germline, CDR1 is SGHTA and CDR2 is FQGNSA. V lost 1 base, J lost 9 bases, and 10 bases lay in between. The length of the CDR3 is 13 residues. CDR3 sequence: CASSLGGTTEQFF. The CDR3 DNA reads as TGTGCCAGCAGCTTAGGAGGGACAACTGAGCAGTTCTTC. Full variable domain (outside the CDR3, taken from reference TRBV7-2 and TRBJ2-1): GAGVSQSPSNKVTEKGKDVELRCDPISGHTALYWYRQSLGQGLEFLIYFQGNSAPDKSGLPSDRFSAERTGGSVSTLTIQRTQQEDSAVYLCASSLGGTTEQFFGPGTRLTVL.

The V gene is TRBV5-5, the J gene TRBJ1-2; tentatively, D is TRBD1 (6 bases). The V end was cut by 4 bases, the J end by 3 bases, with 13 bases between. The CDR3 has 14 amino acids. The V gene's germline CDR1 is SGHKS and CDR2 YYEKEE (reference sequence). The CDR3 here is CASSQTGTHYGYTF. DNA for the CDR3: TGTGCCAGCAGCCAAACAGGGACTCACTATGGCTACACCTTC.

The V call is TRBV15, the J call TRBJ1-4; no definite D call. CDR3 length: 14 residues. Trimming shortened V by 7 bases and J by 5 bases, and 14 bases separated the two germline ends. Per germline, CDR1 LNHNV and CDR2 YYDKDF (reference sequence). CDR3 sequence: CATTHSGRNEKLFF. The DNA for the CDR3 is TGTGCCACCACCCACTCTGGCCGGAATGAAAAACTGTTTTTT.

The rearrangement links TRBV19 to TRBJ2-3; TRBD2 agrees at 9 bases. With V trimmed by 7 bases and J by 0 bases, 11 bases remained unmatched. Germline values: CDR1 LNHDA, CDR2 SQIVND (reference sequence). CDR3 length: 17 amino acids. Written as DNA, the CDR3 is TGTGCCAGTACCGGTCTAGCGGGGCGTACTAGCACAGATACGCAGTATTTT. Protein: CASTGLAGRTSTDTQYF.

The chain couples TRBV7-9 to TRBJ2-7, with D possibly called TRBD1 or TRBD2 (5 bases each). Germline CDR1 is SEHNR and CDR2 is FQNEAQ (reference sequence). The CDR3 loop spans 14 amino acids. The ends were cut back, 4 bases at V and 2 bases at J, with 12 bases in the middle. The CDR3: CASSSPGPTYEQYF. DNA of the CDR3: TGTGCCAGCAGCTCTCCGGGACCGACCTACGAGCAGTACTTC.

This sequence joins TRBV5-6 and TRBJ2-7; 9 nucleotides align to TRBD1. CDR3 length: 15 amino acids. The junction had 9 bases not matched to a gene; V was cut back by 3 bases and J by 5 bases. From germline, CDR1 is SGHDT and CDR2 YYEEEE. This chain's CDR3 is CASSSGTGMFHEQYF. In DNA, the CDR3 is TGTGCCAGCAGCTCCGGGACAGGGATGTTCCACGAGCAGTACTTC. Filled out from reference TRBV5-6 and TRBJ2-7, the complete variable domain reads DAGVTQSPTHLIKTRGQQVTLRCSPKSGHDTVSWYQQALGQGPQFIFQYYEEEERQRGNFPDRFSGHQFPNYSSELNVNALLLGDSALYLCASSSGTGMFHEQYFGPGTRLTVT.

This chain joins TRBV5-1 and TRBJ2-5; no reliable D call. The V gene's germline CDR1 is SGHRS and CDR2 YFSETQ. The length of the CDR3 is 11 residues. Trimming left V 3 bases short and J 4 bases short, with 4 bases between. In nucleotides, the CDR3 is TGCGCCAGCAGCTCGGGAGAGACCCAGTACTTC. Encoded protein: CASSSGETQYF.

CDR3 residues: CASSQVPASGGYF. The CDR3 DNA sequence: TGCGCCAGCAGCCAAGTTCCCGCTAGCGGGGGGTACTTC. The rearrangement uses TRBV4-1 and TRBJ2-5; 10 bases are shared with TRBD2. The germline CDR1 and CDR2 sequences are MGHRA and YSYEKL. CDR3 length: 13 amino acids. V shed 1 base and J 13 bases; nucleotides not matched to a gene: 6.

This clone was counted once. This may be a read error, as it is one base from a much larger clone. The chain has TRBV4-2 and TRBJ1-1; 8 positions agree with TRBD1. The V and J ends lost 4 bases and 3 bases, in that order; junction bases with no gene match: 10. The CDR3 spans 16 residues. Per the germline V gene, CDR1 is LGHNA and CDR2 is YNFKEQ. The CDR3 nucleotides are TGTGCCAGCAGCCGTCCACGGACAGGGCGGGACACTGAAGCTTTCTTT. Its protein product is CASSRPRTGRDTEAFF.

The J gene is TRBJ2-2, the V gene TRBV27; 9 nucleotides match TRBD1. CDR3 length: 18 residues. V lost 8 bases and J lost 0; bases outside the gene matches: 13. Germline values: CDR1 MNHEY, CDR2 SMNVEV (reference sequence). The CDR3 DNA reads TGTGCCAGCGGAACCGGGACAGGGAGTCCCGCGAACACCGGGGAGCTGTTTTTT. Protein: CASGTGTGSPANTGELFF.

This chain links TRBV2 with TRBJ1-1, with 7 bases lining up with TRBD1. V lost 6 bases and J lost 1; bases outside the gene matches: 8. This CDR3 comprises 15 residues. Germline CDR1 is SNHLY and CDR2 is FYNNEI. In DNA form, the CDR3 reads TGTGCCAGCAGCGAACCGGGACAGCCGAACACTGAAGCTTTCTTT. It encodes CASSEPGQPNTEAFF.

This clone was observed a handful of times. The V and J genes are TRBV10-1 and TRBJ1-2; D remains ambiguous. Deletions cut 3 bases from V and 0 bases from J, with 2 bases between. Germline loops: CDR1 WNHNN, CDR2 SYGVQD (reference sequence). This CDR3 contains 12 residues. CDR3 in DNA: TGCGCCAGCAGTGACACTAACTATGGCTACACCTTC. It specifies CASSDTNYGYTF.

This clone was seen just once. This chain connects TRBV5-8 to TRBJ2-5; the D gene is possibly TRBD1 (5 bases). Germline V lookup: CDR1 SGHTS, CDR2 YDEGEE. The CDR3 totals 13 residues. The V gene lost 4 bases and the J gene lost 1 base, with 8 bases spanning the gap. Here the CDR3 DNA reads TGTGCCAGCAGCCGCAGGGTCCAAGAGACCCAGTACTTC. Translating gives CASSRRVQETQYF.

The chain joins TRBV7-9 to TRBJ1-2; a weak D match, TRBD1 (6 bases). The CDR3 is 13 residues long. In germline, CDR1 is SEHNR, CDR2 FQNEAQ (reference sequence). V was cut by 7 bases and J by 4 bases, with 13 bases left in between. The CDR3 protein is CASTSGQIYGYTF. CDR3 in DNA: TGTGCCAGCACCTCGGGACAAATCTATGGCTACACCTTC.

The chain couples TRBV6-5 to TRBJ1-4, with D maybe TRBD1 (5 bases). Looked up from germline, CDR1 is MNHEY and CDR2 is SVGAGI. This CDR3 comprises 14 residues. Trimming pared 2 bases from V and 8 bases from J, leaving 12 bases between. CDR3 protein: CASSYGGTEEKLFF. The CDR3 DNA sequence: TGTGCCAGCAGTTACGGGGGAACAGAAGAAAAACTGTTTTTT.

The chain links TRBV10-1 to TRBJ2-6; 7 nucleotides line up with TRBD1. The CDR3 has 19 residues. Unmatched junction bases numbered 19, after V lost 7 bases and J lost 4 bases. Germline V gene data show CDR1 as WNHNN and CDR2 as SYGVQD (reference sequence). The CDR3 here is CASIECGDRSWGGANVLTF. DNA for the CDR3: TGCGCCAGCATCGAGTGTGGGGACAGATCATGGGGGGGGGCCAACGTCCTGACTTTC.

This chain joins TRBV6-1 and TRBJ2-1, with D hard to call. V was trimmed by 8 bases and J by 3 bases, leaving 14 bases between them. In germline, CDR1 is MNHNS, CDR2 SASEGT. This CDR3 has 14 residues. CDR3 coding DNA: TGTGCCAGCGGCCTCGGTTTGGGCTACAATGAGCAGTTCTTC. Translated: CASGLGLGYNEQFF.

The chain combines TRBV20-1 with TRBJ2-3; D call uncertain. CDR1 is DFQATT, CDR2 SNEGSKA, per germline (reference sequence). Trimming took off 6 bases at V and 6 bases at J, with 7 bases between the two ends. The CDR3 runs to 10 residues. The CDR3, as DNA: TGCAGTGCCAACGGGGATACGCAGTATTTT. Its translation is CSANGDTQYF.

This clone was counted between two and nine times. The chain uses TRBV19 and TRBJ2-2; D not certain. The V end lost 0 bases, the J end lost 1 base, and 3 bases lay between the germline ends. The CDR3 is made up of 14 amino acids. CDR1 is LNHDA, CDR2 SQIVND, per germline (reference sequence). CDR3 amino acids: CASSIDRNTGELFF. CDR3 nucleotide sequence: TGTGCCAGTAGTATAGACAGGAACACCGGGGAGCTGTTTTTT. The full variable domain, its missing parts supplied by reference TRBV19 and TRBJ2-2, is DGGITQSPKYLFRKEGQNVTLSCEQNLNHDAMYWYRQDPGQGLRLIYYSQIVNDFQKGDIAEGYSVSREKKESFPLTVTSAQKNPTAFYLCASSIDRNTGELFFGEGSRLTVL.

This CDR3 is CASSFGQGGFIGELFF. CDR3 nucleotide sequence: TGTGCCAGCAGCTTTGGACAGGGGGGATTTATCGGGGAGCTGTTTTTT. This chain links TRBV7-8 with TRBJ2-2; 10 bases map to TRBD1. The V gene end was trimmed by 3 bases and the J gene end by 7 bases; junction bases not matched to a gene: 8. CDR3 size: 16 residues. In germline, CDR1 is SGHVS, CDR2 FQNEAQ.

The chain employs TRBV9 and TRBJ2-7; TRBD2 might be the D (6 bases). Trimming cost V 3 bases and J 4 bases, with 14 bases left between them. This CDR3 is built from 14 residues. Per the germline V gene, CDR1 is SGDLS and CDR2 is YYNGEE. As DNA, the CDR3 is TGTGCCAGCAGCGACCGGGACTCTCGATACGAGCAGTACTTC. Amino acid sequence: CASSDRDSRYEQYF.

This rearrangement joins TRBV14 to TRBJ2-3; 8 bases align to TRBD2. The CDR3 loop spans 15 amino acids. Germline-derived CDR1 and CDR2 are SGHDN and FVKESK. The V segment lost 5 bases and the J segment 6 bases; nucleotides outside the gene matches: 10. CDR3 residues: CASSLGPGGADTQYF. CDR3 nucleotides: TGTGCCAGCAGCTTGGGGCCCGGGGGGGCCGATACGCAGTATTTT.

The chain couples TRBV6-1 to TRBJ2-7; D might be TRBD1 or TRBD2, each matching 5 bases. Germline V CDR1 and CDR2: MNHNS, SASEGT. The CDR3 consists of 12 residues. V was shortened by 7 bases and J by 9 bases, with 16 bases between the two germline ends. The CDR3 sequence: CASTTGTPWQYF. CDR3 in DNA: TGTGCCAGCACCACTGGGACCCCCTGGCAGTACTTC.

This chain joins TRBV27 and TRBJ2-7; D gene unclear. The CDR3 length is 13 residues. Germline lookup yields CDR1 MNHEY and CDR2 SMNVEV (reference sequence). V dropped 5 bases and J dropped 3 bases, with 11 bases sitting between them. CDR3 DNA sequence: TGTGCCAGCAGTCCCGGACGGAGCTACGAGCAGTACTTC. It is translated as CASSPGRSYEQYF.

J is TRBJ2-6 and V is TRBV5-8; no clear D. The CDR3 has 19 amino acids. From germline, CDR1 is SGHTS and CDR2 YDEGEE. The V and J ends lost 0 bases and 6 bases respectively, with 22 bases between them. This CDR3 reads CASSLGPKKVPLKANVLTF. In DNA form, the CDR3 reads TGTGCCAGCAGCTTGGGTCCAAAAAAAGTGCCTCTGAAGGCCAACGTCCTGACTTTC.